This is a list of T cell receptor beta chains from one sample in a study of shared clonotypes between healthy human individuals. TCRdb keeps only in-frame clones here, not all; method: immunoSEQ multiplex PCR. Counted here are almost 700,000 clones, about 91% occurring once; the ten biggest clones make up more than 20%. Sample: naive CD8+ T cells sorted from blood. These receptors were obtained from a man aged 25 to 45 in good health. The CDR3 runs from the conserved cysteine through the conserved F or W. The order of the fields is D gene, clone size, J gene, V gene, CDR3 protein, CDR3 DNA. The D gene is left open where the match is weak. Only some rows state a clone size, as once, few, many or a class for expanded clones.

D: -; size: -; J: TRBJ2-1; V: TRBV10-2; CDR3: CASSRLDSYNEQFF; DNA: TGCGCCAGCAGTCGACTAGACTCCTACAATGAGCAGTTCTTC
D: -; size: -; J: TRBJ1-5; V: TRBV2; CDR3: CASTQNPDYSNQPQHF; DNA: TGTGCCAGCACTCAAAACCCGGACTATAGCAATCAGCCCCAGCATTTT
D: -; size: -; J: TRBJ2-3; V: TRBV7-3; CDR3: CASSLAGLSTDTQYF; DNA: TGTGCCAGCAGCCTCGCGGGACTCAGCACAGATACGCAGTATTTT
D: -; size: -; J: TRBJ1-1; V: TRBV19; CDR3: CASSPGPQAFF; DNA: TGTGCCAGTAGTCCCGGGCCCCAAGCTTTCTTT
D: TRBD2; size: -; J: TRBJ2-1; V: TRBV11-2; CDR3: CASSDILGTSGYNEQFF; DNA: TGTGCCAGCAGCGATATCCTCGGGACTAGCGGCTACAATGAGCAGTTCTTC
D: TRBD2; size: -; J: TRBJ2-3; V: TRBV4-1; CDR3: CASSLGWTSGMGDTQYF; DNA: TGCGCCAGCAGCCTCGGGTGGACTAGCGGTATGGGGGATACGCAGTATTTT
D: -; size: -; J: TRBJ2-1; V: TRBV10-2; CDR3: CASSDEISVAEQFF; DNA: TGCGCCAGCAGTGATGAAATTAGCGTCGCGGAGCAGTTCTTC
D: -; size: -; J: TRBJ2-3; V: TRBV7-7; CDR3: CASSFSRTDTQYF; DNA: TGTGCTAGCAGCTTTTCACGCACAGATACGCAGTATTTT
D: -; size: -; J: TRBJ2-7; V: TRBV5-1; CDR3: CASSFSSLVYEQYF; DNA: TGCGCCAGCAGCTTTTCGTCCCTCGTTTACGAGCAGTACTTC
D: -; size: -; J: TRBJ1-1; V: TRBV5-4; CDR3: CASSLTGTLNTEAFF; DNA: TGTGCCAGCAGCTTGACCGGGACTCTGAACACTGAAGCTTTCTTT
D: -; size: -; J: TRBJ2-3; V: TRBV27; CDR3: CASSSGLYLTDTQYF; DNA: TGTGCCAGCAGTTCAGGGCTATACCTAACAGATACGCAGTATTTT
D: -; size: -; J: TRBJ1-2; V: TRBV10-2; CDR3: CASSVGATYGYTF; DNA: TGCGCCAGCAGTGTAGGGGCCACCTATGGCTACACCTTC
D: TRBD2; size: -; J: TRBJ2-2; V: TRBV7-9; CDR3: CASSPTSGSSGELFF; DNA: TGTGCCAGCAGCCCAACTAGCGGGAGTTCCGGGGAGCTGTTTTTT
D: -; size: once; J: TRBJ1-1; V: TRBV6-6; CDR3: CASSQRGGRDPEAFF; DNA: TGTGCCAGCAGTCAACGCGGGGGGCGAGATCCTGAAGCTTTCTTT
D: -; size: -; J: TRBJ1-2; V: TRBV27; CDR3: CASSDQGNYGYTF; DNA: TGTGCCAGCAGCGATCAGGGTAACTATGGCTACACCTTC
D: -; size: -; J: TRBJ2-7; V: TRBV11-3; CDR3: CASSLVNYEQYF; DNA: TGTGCCAGCAGCTTAGTAAACTACGAGCAGTACTTC
D: -; size: -; J: TRBJ2-7; V: TRBV5-6; CDR3: CASSSPGGVEQYF; DNA: TGTGCCAGCAGCTCTCCAGGAGGAGTCGAGCAGTACTTC
D: -; size: -; J: TRBJ2-2; V: TRBV9; CDR3: CASQAGSTGELFF; DNA: TGTGCCAGCCAAGCAGGGAGCACCGGGGAGCTGTTTTTT
D: -; size: -; J: TRBJ1-4; V: TRBV5-6; CDR3: CASSLGATNEKLFF; DNA: TGTGCCAGCAGCTTGGGAGCAACTAATGAAAAACTGTTTTTT
D: TRBD2; size: -; J: TRBJ2-5; V: TRBV7-2; CDR3: CASSLTSGLETQYF; DNA: TGTGCCAGCAGCTTAACTAGCGGACTGGAGACCCAGTACTTC
D: -; size: -; J: TRBJ2-7; V: TRBV28; CDR3: CASSLGLGYEQYF; DNA: TGTGCCAGCAGTCTTGGCCTGGGCTACGAGCAGTACTTC
D: TRBD2; size: -; J: TRBJ2-7; V: TRBV7-8; CDR3: CASSLEVSGSNYEQYF; DNA: TGTGCCAGCAGCTTAGAGGTCAGCGGGAGCAACTACGAGCAGTACTTC
D: -; size: once; J: TRBJ1-1; V: TRBV10-3; CDR3: CAISGQNEGRVPHLDTEAFF; DNA: TGTGCCATCAGTGGTCAAAATGAAGGAAGGGTCCCCCACCTGGACACTGAAGCTTTCTTT
D: -; size: -; J: TRBJ1-1; V: TRBV2; CDR3: CASSGRGAFF; DNA: TGTGCCAGCTCGGGTCGGGGAGCTTTCTTT
D: -; size: -; J: TRBJ2-3; V: TRBV6-6; CDR3: CASKGTDTQYF; DNA: TGTGCCAGCAAGGGAACAGATACGCAGTATTTT
D: TRBD1; size: -; J: TRBJ1-2; V: TRBV2; CDR3: CASSESSKGAFGGYTF; DNA: TGTGCCAGCAGTGAATCAAGTAAGGGGGCTTTTGGTGGCTACACCTTC
D: -; size: -; J: TRBJ1-5; V: TRBV6-1; CDR3: CASSVEFSNQPQHF; DNA: TGTGCCAGCAGTGTAGAGTTTAGCAATCAGCCCCAGCATTTT